Sequencing of this TCR beta chain was carried out in a study of cytotoxic CD8 clonotypes in ibrutinib-treated CLL. Per germline, CDR1 MDHEN and CDR2 SYDVKM. The CDR3 has 13 residues. Trimming removed 6 bases at V and 3 bases at J, with 9 bases between. Only in-frame clones appear in the TCRdb table, and some are missing; sequencing was by immunoSEQ multiplex PCR. Among 35,000 to 50,000 clones listed, nearly 70% were seen once. This TCR was sampled from a human donor with chronic lymphocytic leukemia. The sequences come from PBMCs, collected after 12 months of ibrutinib treatment. The J gene is TRBJ1-5, the V gene TRBV28; D gene ambiguous. For the CDR3, the DNA is TGTGCCAGCAGGGGCAGCACCAATCAGCCCCAGCATTTT. It translates to CASRGSTNQPQHF. The whole variable domain, remainder taken from reference TRBV28 and TRBJ1-5, is DVKVTQSSRYLVKRTGEKVFLECVQDMDHENMFWYRQDPGLGLRLIYFSYDVKMKEKGDIPEGYSVSREKKERFSLILESASTNQTSMYLCASRGSTNQPQHFGDGTRLSIL.